The subject of this entry is one TCR beta chain. This CDR3 has 17 amino acids. V lost 2 bases to trimming and J lost 2 bases; unmatched junction nucleotides: 6. CDR1 is MNHNS and CDR2 is SASEGT in the germline V gene. This sample is part of a study of control samples from healthy donors and cancer patients. Generated by immunoSEQ multiplex PCR, the TCRdb table keeps only in-frame clones and is missing some. Of 150,000 to 200,000 clones detected, just under 95% appear once; the ten largest clones hold more than 1.4%. Sequenced: blood. This receptor was taken from a man aged 18 to 29 in good health. The chain couples TRBV6-1 to TRBJ1-3, with 10 bases aligning to TRBD1. The CDR3 reads CASSEKRTGGAGNTIYF. CDR3 in DNA: TGTGCCAGCAGTGAAAAAAGGACAGGGGGAGCTGGAAACACCATATATTTT.